This T cell receptor beta chain was obtained from a study of cytotoxic CD8 clonotypes in ibrutinib-treated CLL. Study overall: IGHV unmutated 17 to 18; relapsed/refractory around twelve; treatment-naive around 14. Response sampling occurred after a median around 12 months of treatment (range 6 to 36).

Profiled with immunoSEQ multiplex PCR; TCRdb holds only in-frame clones, not every one. The sample includes 200,000 or so clones, roughly 65% of them seen just once. The sample was PBMCs, taken after 12 months of ibrutinib treatment. The clonotype originates from a human donor with chronic lymphocytic leukemia.

This CDR3 reads CAIGQNVNYGYTF. CDR3 nucleotide sequence: TGTGCGATTGGACAAAACGTGAACTATGGCTACACCTTC. V gene TRBV30 combines with J gene TRBJ1-2; D possibly corresponds to TRBD1 (5 bases). Germline-derived CDR1 and CDR2 are GTSNPN and SVGIG (reference sequence). The CDR3 spans 13 residues.